These 6 T cell receptor beta chains were all obtained from the same sample, sequenced in a study of blood T cells in healthy people across ages (dated by TCRdb to the mid-2010s). Library construction relied on 5' RACE. The sequencing machine was an Illumina HiSeq 2500. The second PCR ran for about 6 to 11 cycles and used a J-beta primer mix along with a sample-barcoded 5' primer. TCRdb handled the public reads itself, with Q25 trimming in fastp and clone calling in MiXCR, and kept productive beta chains. Under each unique CDR3 protein, matching rows form one entry showing the most common genes and DNA. The sample table lists nearly 1 million distinct CDR3 sequences, approximately 50% of them with a count of one. Together, the top ten hold around a fifth of the sample. Material for sequencing was blood. The receptor source for this set is an older woman in good health.

This chain joins TRBV28 and TRBJ2-1, with 10 nucleotides matching TRBD2. Per the germline V gene, CDR1 is MDHEN and CDR2 is SYDVKM. The V segment lost 8 bases and the J segment 5 bases; nucleotides outside the gene matches: 15. CDR3 length: 17 residues. The CDR3 reads CASYRPSGGPPDNEQFF. The CDR3 bases are TGTGCCAGCTATCGACCTAGCGGGGGCCCCCCTGACAATGAGCAGTTCTTC.

The V and J genes are TRBV2 and TRBJ1-1; D is possibly TRBD1 (5 bases). Germline-derived CDR1 and CDR2 are SNHLY and FYNNEI. Trimming cost V 6 bases and J 6 bases, with 20 bases left between them. The CDR3 contains 15 residues. The CDR3 here is CASSRPDGAGSEAFF. CDR3 sequence (DNA): TGTGCCAGCAGCCGACCGGATGGGGCCGGTTCTGAAGCTTTCTTT.

This clonotype was counted only a few times. This chain links TRBV29-1 with TRBJ2-3, with TRBD2 matching 10 bases. CDR3 length equals 14 residues. V trimming: 5 bases; J trimming: 2 bases; junction bases outside the gene matches: 4. From germline, CDR1 is SQVTM and CDR2 ANQGSEA. The CDR3 loop is CSVSTSGLTDTQYF. In DNA form, the CDR3 reads TGCAGCGTTTCGACTAGCGGGCTCACAGATACGCAGTATTTT.

The count of this clonotype is one. This sequence joins TRBV20-1 and TRBJ2-1; 13 nucleotides match TRBD2. V dropped 0 bases and J dropped 10; count of bases not matched to a gene: 21. Germline CDR1 reads DFQATT; CDR2 reads SNEGSKA (reference sequence). This CDR3 spans 20 amino acids. The CDR3 DNA reads as TGCAGTGCTAGAGATACCATCCGCGGACTAGCGGGGGACCTTAGAGGCGAGCAGTTCTTC. Translation: CSARDTIRGLAGDLRGEQFF.

J is TRBJ2-3 and V is TRBV6-5; D call uncertain. The CDR3 consists of 11 residues. Trimming pared 11 bases from V and 6 bases from J, leaving 12 bases between. Germline CDR1 reads MNHEY; CDR2 reads SVGAGI. The CDR3 loop is CAVRTRDTQYF. CDR3 nucleotides: TGTGCCGTCCGGACGCGGGATACGCAGTATTTT.

The rearrangement joins TRBV7-9 to TRBJ2-2; D remains unclear. This CDR3 is 18 amino acids long. The germline V gene has CDR1 SEHNR and CDR2 FQNEAQ (reference sequence). V was trimmed by 5 bases and J by 4 bases, leaving 23 bases between them. CDR3 DNA: TGTGCCAGCAGCCCGATTATGAAGGTCCTGGGCGGCACCGGGGAGCTGTTTTTT. This encodes CASSPIMKVLGGTGELFF.